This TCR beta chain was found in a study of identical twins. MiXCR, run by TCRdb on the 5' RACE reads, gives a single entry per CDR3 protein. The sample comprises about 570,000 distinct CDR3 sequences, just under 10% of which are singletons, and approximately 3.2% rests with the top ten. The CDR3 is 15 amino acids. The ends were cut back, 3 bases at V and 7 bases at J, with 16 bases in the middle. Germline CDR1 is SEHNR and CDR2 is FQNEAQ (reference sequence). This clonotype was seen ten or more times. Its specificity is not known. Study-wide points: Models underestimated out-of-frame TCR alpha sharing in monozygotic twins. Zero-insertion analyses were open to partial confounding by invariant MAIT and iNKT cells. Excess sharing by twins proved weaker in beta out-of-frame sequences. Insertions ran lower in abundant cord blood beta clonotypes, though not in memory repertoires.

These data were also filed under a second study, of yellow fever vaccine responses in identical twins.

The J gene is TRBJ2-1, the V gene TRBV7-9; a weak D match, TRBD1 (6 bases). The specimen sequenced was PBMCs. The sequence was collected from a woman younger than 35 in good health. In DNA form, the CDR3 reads TGTGCCAGCAGCTTTGGTACAGGGAATAAGAATGAGCAGTTCTTC. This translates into CASSFGTGNKNEQFF.